These 5 T cell receptor beta chains were all obtained from the same sample, sequenced in a study of T-cell memory formation after mild COVID-19. TCRdb re-called the 5' RACE reads with MiXCR, one entry per CDR3 protein. The sample records 150,000 to 200,000 distinct CDR3 sequences, 25% to 40% being singletons. Sequencing was carried out using PBMCs or a T cell subset sorted from them (not recorded which). These receptors all come from an adult woman who had mild COVID-19 (a few samples of this study predate the infection). Cell type and time point are not known.

V is TRBV15 and J is TRBJ2-1; D may be TRBD1 or TRBD2 (5 bases each). V lost 4 bases to trimming and J lost 3 bases, with 10 bases between them. CDR3 size: 14 residues. CDR1 is LNHNV, CDR2 YYDKDF, per germline (reference sequence). The CDR3 protein is CATSNPGLYNEQFF. In nucleotides, the CDR3 is TGTGCCACCAGCAATCCGGGGCTCTACAATGAGCAGTTCTTC.

V gene TRBV6-1 combines with J gene TRBJ1-1; D perhaps matches TRBD1 (6 bases). This CDR3 contains 15 residues. The V end lost 6 bases, the J end lost 2 bases, and 16 bases lay between the germline ends. Germline V gene sequence: CDR1 MNHNS, CDR2 SASEGT. CDR3 loop: CASSAFPGANTEAFF. In DNA, the CDR3 is TGTGCCAGCAGCGCCTTTCCGGGGGCAAACACTGAAGCTTTCTTT.

This clonotype came up a few times. The rearrangement joins TRBV12-3 or TRBV12-4 to TRBJ2-7; 8 nucleotides line up with TRBD1. The CDR3 runs 15 residues. V trimming: 6 bases; J trimming: 7 bases; junction bases outside the gene matches: 14. The CDR3 nucleotides are TGTGCCAGCAGCTCCGGACAGGGACCCACTTCAGAGCAGTACTTC. Translation: CASSSGQGPTSEQYF.

The chain links TRBV12-3 or TRBV12-4 to TRBJ2-7; possible D gene TRBD1, 6 bases. V gave up 1 base and J gave up 2 bases, with 12 bases separating them. This CDR3 contains 15 residues. The CDR3 coding sequence is TGTGCCAGCAGTTTAGTACAGGGTGAGGCCTACGAGCAGTACTTC. This gives the protein CASSLVQGEAYEQYF.

The V gene is TRBV6-1, the J gene TRBJ2-5, with TRBD1 matching over 10 bases. The CDR3 length is 14 residues. The V and J ends lost 10 bases and 4 bases, in that order; junction bases with no gene match: 9. Germline V CDR1 and CDR2: MNHNS, SASEGT. The CDR3 is CATVRDRGRETQYF. The CDR3 coding sequence is TGTGCCACGGTCCGGGACAGGGGTCGAGAGACCCAGTACTTC.